This TCR beta chain originates from a study of graft-versus-host responses after intestinal transplantation. Study summary: Recipients obtained multivisceral, liver-intestinal, or isolated intestinal transplants. Among the recipients, all got anti-thymocyte globulin induction and then tacrolimus and steroids for around 3 years.

About this clone: No antigen is known for it.

Produced via immunoSEQ multiplex PCR; TCRdb's table is partial and in-frame only. The sample carries tens of thousands of clones, 90% recorded once. With 1 base clipped from V and 11 bases from J, the junction kept 5 bases outside the gene matches. Germline V gene lookup returns CDR1 SEHNR and CDR2 FQNEAQ (reference sequence). The CDR3 consists of 13 residues. The receptor was isolated from a human donor who received an intestinal transplant. Sample: unstimulated CD8+ T cells sorted from spleen or lymph node cells, taken before intestinal transplant. The chain is built from TRBV7-9 and TRBJ1-1, with 9 bases aligning to TRBD1. This chain's CDR3 is CASSLDTGGGAFF. CDR3 sequence (DNA): TGTGCCAGCAGCTTAGACACAGGGGGCGGGGCTTTCTTT.